The clone carrying this TCR beta chain was seen a few times. Its specificity is unknown. The sample originates from a study of T cell repertoires in cytomegalovirus infection. As for the study in general: Shared public TCR beta signatures pointed to both CMV infection and a matching HLA type. Whole-study results and caveats: HLA-C-restricted CMV-specific TCR beta clonotypes were dominant in the ex vivo response. Pooled public TCR beta family frequency picked out CMV carriers with the relevant HLA.

TCRdb redid the calling of the reads with MiXCR, one entry per CDR3 protein. Of about 360,000 distinct CDR3 sequences listed, approximately 18% are singletons. V was clipped by 10 bases and J by 8 bases, with 14 bases between them. This CDR3 has 12 residues. The germline CDR1 and CDR2 sequences are LNHDA and SQIVND (reference sequence). The sequence was obtained from a human donor in good health (CMV status not recorded). Some clones in this sample may be carry-over from other donors' samples. The specimen was PBMCs. The rearrangement joins TRBV19 to TRBJ1-4, with D possibly matching TRBD1 (5 bases). CDR3 DNA: TGTGCCACCTCGGCAGGGAACGAAAAACTGTTTTTT. It specifies CATSAGNEKLFF. The full variable domain, completed using reference TRBV19 and TRBJ1-4, is DGGITQSPKYLFRKEGQNVTLSCEQNLNHDAMYWYRQDPGQGLRLIYYSQIVNDFQKGDIAEGYSVSREKKESFPLTVTSAQKNPTAFYLCATSAGNEKLFFGSGTQLSVL.